This T cell receptor beta chain emerged from a study of identical twins. Germline V lookup: CDR1 DFQATT, CDR2 SNEGSKA (reference sequence). The ends lost 3 bases at V and 2 bases at J; junction bases unmatched: 9. This CDR3 has 15 residues. MiXCR, run by TCRdb on the 5' RACE reads, gives a single entry per CDR3 protein. This sample has roughly 1.6 million distinct CDR3 sequences, with less than 35% found just once. The sequence came from a newborn girl in good health. The material sequenced was cord blood. The V call is TRBV20-1, the J call TRBJ2-7; TRBD2 matches 8 bases. The CDR3 loop is CSARGTSGGPYEQYF. The CDR3 DNA sequence: TGCAGTGCTAGGGGCACTAGCGGAGGGCCCTACGAGCAGTACTTC.